Below are 23 T cell receptor beta chains sequenced from a single sample in a study of OX40 agonist ivuxolimab in advanced cancers. Clones were read by immunoSEQ multiplex PCR, and TCRdb kept only the in-frame ones, dropping some. The repertoire has approximately 80,000 clones, around 90% of them found once; the top ten carry 0.4% to 0.55%. The sequencing used CD4+ or CD8+ T cells sorted from blood, collected in a trial of the OX40 agonist ivuxolimab. These receptors all come from an adult with an advanced solid tumor such as melanoma, head and neck, liver or kidney cancer.

This chain connects TRBV11-3 to TRBJ2-3; tentatively, D is TRBD2 (5 bases). This CDR3 is 15 amino acids long. The V gene lost 5 bases and the J gene lost 2 bases, with 14 bases spanning the gap. Germline V gene lookup returns CDR1 SGHNT and CDR2 YENEEA. The CDR3 sequence is CASSPRELTTDTQYF. As DNA, the CDR3 is TGTGCCAGCAGCCCCCGGGAATTGACCACAGATACGCAGTATTTT. Full variable domain (missing parts from reference TRBV11-3 and TRBJ2-3): EAGVVQSPRYKIIEKKQPVAFWCNPISGHNTLYWYLQNLGQGPELLIRYENEEAVDDSQLPKDRFSAERLKGVDSTLKIQPAELGDSAVYLCASSPRELTTDTQYFGPGTRLTVL.

The V gene is TRBV28, the J gene TRBJ1-2, with TRBD1 identical over 7 bases. Germline-derived CDR1 and CDR2 are MDHEN and SYDVKM. There are 13 residues in the CDR3. Unmatched junction bases numbered 9, after V lost 6 bases and J lost 8 bases. The CDR3 region is CASSLGTDGGYTF. CDR3 DNA sequence: TGTGCCAGCAGCCTCGGGACAGATGGAGGCTACACCTTC.

This chain uses TRBV5-4 with TRBJ1-4, with TRBD1 matching 7 bases. CDR1 is SGHNT, CDR2 YYREEE, per germline (reference sequence). The V gene end was trimmed by 3 bases and the J gene end by 8 bases; junction bases not matched to a gene: 10. The CDR3 is made up of 15 amino acids. The DNA of the CDR3 is TGTGCCAGCAGCTCCTCAGGGGGAGCGGACGAAAAACTGTTTTTT. It specifies CASSSSGGADEKLFF.

This chain connects TRBV5-1 to TRBJ1-6; D not certain. The germline CDR1 and CDR2 sequences are SGHRS and YFSETQ. CDR3 length: 14 amino acids. Trimming cost V 4 bases and J 7 bases, with 12 bases left between them. The CDR3 DNA follows: TGCGCCAGCAGCCCGGCAGCTGGAAATTCACCCCTCCACTTT. Its translation is CASSPAAGNSPLHF.

The rearrangement uses TRBV5-1 and TRBJ2-4; D is perhaps TRBD2 (6 bases). Germline CDR1 and CDR2: SGHRS and YFSETQ. With 0 bases removed from V and 4 bases from J, the gap between germline ends came to 20 bases. CDR3 length equals 18 residues. In DNA, the CDR3 is TGCGCCAGCAGCTTGGGGGTGGTCGGCGAACGGGAGAAAAACATTCAGTACTTC. Translated, it gives CASSLGVVGEREKNIQYF.

CDR3 nucleotide sequence: TGTGCCAGTAGAGGGGGTATCAATCAGCCCCAGCATTTT. It specifies CASRGGINQPQHF. The chain combines TRBV6-6 with TRBJ1-5, with D possibly TRBD1 on 6 matching bases. Germline V gene lookup returns CDR1 MNHNY and CDR2 SVGAGI (reference sequence). Trimming cost V 9 bases and J 3 bases, with 12 bases left between them. There are 13 residues in the CDR3.

The V gene is TRBV18, the J gene TRBJ2-1; D call uncertain. Looked up from germline, CDR1 is KGHSH and CDR2 is LQKENI. The CDR3 consists of 12 residues. Trimming shortened V by 5 bases and J by 9 bases, and 11 bases separated the two germline ends. Here the CDR3 DNA reads TGTGCCAGCTCATTTCGGCTTGGTGAGCAGTTCTTC. Its protein product is CASSFRLGEQFF.

This clone was counted a single time. The chain joins TRBV19 to TRBJ2-5; 11 bases are a match to TRBD2. The CDR3 sequence is 17 residues long. Germline CDR1 is LNHDA and CDR2 is SQIVND (reference sequence). The J segment lost 7 bases and the V segment lost 4 bases, leaving 14 bases of the junction unmatched. In DNA form, the CDR3 reads TGTGCCAGTAGTACATCTAGCGGGGGGTCTCTTACAACGACCCAGTACTTC. Amino acids: CASSTSSGGSLTTTQYF.

The chain recombines TRBV7-7 with TRBJ1-1; D unresolved. V lost 1 base and J lost 1, with 4 bases in between. The CDR3 length is 13 residues. From germline, CDR1 is SSHAT and CDR2 FNYEAQ (reference sequence). CDR3 in amino acids: CASSLGQNTEAFF. CDR3 bases: TGTGCCAGCAGCTTAGGGCAGAACACTGAAGCTTTCTTT.

The chain couples TRBV5-1 to TRBJ2-3; no reliable D call. Germline V lookup: CDR1 SGHRS, CDR2 YFSETQ. V lost 5 bases and J 2 bases, leaving 12 bases between the germline ends. This CDR3 is built from 14 residues. CDR3 DNA sequence: TGCGCCAGCAGGAATCTCTTAAACACAGATACGCAGTATTTT. It encodes CASRNLLNTDTQYF.

The chain employs TRBV6-5 and TRBJ1-1; D is possibly TRBD1 (6 bases). CDR1 is MNHEY, CDR2 SVGAGI, per germline. V was pared by 3 bases and J by 3 bases, with 14 bases between. The CDR3 totals 15 residues. CDR3 in amino acids: CASSYWGLEHTEAFF. CDR3 DNA: TGTGCCAGCAGTTATTGGGGGCTTGAACACACTGAAGCTTTCTTT.

The chain combines TRBV28 with TRBJ2-3, with 9 bases identical to TRBD2. With V trimmed by 3 bases and J by 8 bases, 12 bases remained unmatched. Per the germline V gene, CDR1 is MDHEN and CDR2 is SYDVKM. CDR3 length: 16 residues. This CDR3 reads CASSFLHSGRTGTQYF. The DNA for the CDR3 is TGTGCCAGCAGTTTCCTGCATAGCGGGAGAACTGGTACGCAGTATTTT. The full variable domain, completed using reference TRBV28 and TRBJ2-3, is DVKVTQSSRYLVKRTGEKVFLECVQDMDHENMFWYRQDPGLGLRLIYFSYDVKMKEKGDIPEGYSVSREKKERFSLILESASTNQTSMYLCASSFLHSGRTGTQYFGPGTRLTVL.

This rearrangement joins TRBV7-9 to TRBJ1-4, with a possible D match to TRBD1 (5 bases). CDR1 and CDR2 (germline): SEHNR, FQNEAQ (reference sequence). This CDR3 region has 13 residues. V gave up 5 bases and J gave up 5 bases, with 9 bases separating them. CDR3 amino acids: CASSQRGNEKLFF. The CDR3 nucleotides read TGTGCCAGCAGCCAACGGGGGAATGAAAAACTGTTTTTT.

The V and J genes are TRBV7-2 and TRBJ1-5, with a tentative D call TRBD1 (6 bases). V was cut by 1 base and J by 2 bases, with 15 bases left in between. The CDR3 is 17 amino acids. Germline V gives CDR1 SGHTA, CDR2 FQGNSA. CDR3 DNA sequence: TGTGCCAGCAGCTTAGGCCGGGGGGGGCTCGGCAATCAGCCCCAGCATTTT. It encodes CASSLGRGGLGNQPQHF. Using reference TRBV7-2 and TRBJ1-5 for the parts outside the CDR3, the full variable domain is GAGVSQSPSNKVTEKGKDVELRCDPISGHTALYWYRQSLGQGLEFLIYFQGNSAPDKSGLPSDRFSAERTGGSVSTLTIQRTQQEDSAVYLCASSLGRGGLGNQPQHFGDGTRLSIL.

The V and J genes are TRBV6-5 and TRBJ1-5, with D maybe TRBD1 (6 bases). The germline CDR1 and CDR2 sequences are MNHEY and SVGAGI. This CDR3 spans 15 amino acids. Trimming removed 6 bases at V and 2 bases at J, with 14 bases between. The CDR3 protein is CASRMTGGRNQPQHF. The CDR3 nucleotides are TGTGCCAGCAGGATGACGGGGGGCCGCAATCAGCCCCAGCATTTT.

This chain joins TRBV19 and TRBJ2-2; 9 bases match TRBD2. The CDR3 is made up of 14 amino acids. The trim removed 7 bases at V and 6 bases at J, leaving 6 bases unmatched. The germline V gene encodes CDR1 LNHDA and CDR2 SQIVND (reference sequence). CDR3: CASNPSGRPGELFF. The CDR3 DNA reads TGTGCCAGTAACCCGAGCGGGAGGCCCGGGGAGCTGTTTTTT.

The gene calls are TRBV29-1 and TRBJ2-1; 12 bases fit TRBD2. CDR1 and CDR2 (germline): SQVTM, ANQGSEA. V lost 6 bases, J lost 2 bases, and 5 bases stayed unmatched. The CDR3 consists of 15 residues. The CDR3 coding sequence is TGCAGCGTCCTACTAGCGGGGGGACCCTACAATGAGCAGTTCTTC. This translates into CSVLLAGGPYNEQFF.

This clone occurred once. J is TRBJ2-1 and V is TRBV28; 8 bases map to TRBD2. V gave up 8 bases and J gave up 9 bases; unmatched junction bases: 9. This CDR3 contains 13 residues. Germline V lookup: CDR1 MDHEN, CDR2 SYDVKM. The DNA of the CDR3 is TGTGCCAGCGCCTCCGGGACTAGAACTGAGCAGTTCTTC. The encoded protein is CASASGTRTEQFF.

The chain combines TRBV19 with TRBJ1-1; 9 bases are a match to TRBD1. This CDR3 spans 15 amino acids. Trimming removed 4 bases from V and 3 bases from J; junction bases left unmatched: 6. The germline CDR1 and CDR2 sequences are LNHDA and SQIVND (reference sequence). This chain's CDR3 is CASSKQGAMDTEAFF. In DNA, the CDR3 is TGTGCCAGTAGTAAACAGGGGGCCATGGACACTGAAGCTTTCTTT.

CDR3 loop: CASSFFGQGSSYEQYF. DNA for the CDR3: TGTGCCAGCAGCTTTTTCGGACAGGGTTCCTCCTACGAGCAGTACTTC. The chain uses TRBV11-2 and TRBJ2-7; 8 positions match TRBD1. This CDR3 has 16 residues. Germline V gene lookup returns CDR1 SGHAT and CDR2 FQNNGV. Unmatched junction bases numbered 7, after V lost 3 bases and J lost 0 bases. The entire variable domain, with the rest obtained from reference TRBV11-2 and TRBJ2-7, is as follows: EAGVAQSPRYKIIEKRQSVAFWCNPISGHATLYWYQQILGQGPKLLIQFQNNGVVDDSQLPKDRFSAERLKGVDSTLKIQPAKLEDSAVYLCASSFFGQGSSYEQYFGPGTRLTVT.

This clone came up once. The genes are TRBV19 and TRBJ1-1, with a weak D call TRBD1 (6 bases). The length of the CDR3 is 14 residues. V shed 2 bases and J shed 1 base, with 8 bases lying between them. Germline CDR1 and CDR2: LNHDA and SQIVND (reference sequence). The CDR3: CASSIRTENTEAFF. DNA of the CDR3: TGTGCCAGTAGTATAAGGACAGAGAACACTGAAGCTTTCTTT.

The chain employs TRBV6-6 and TRBJ2-1; TRBD2 matches 10 bases. The CDR3 has 15 residues. Germline CDR1 MNHNY, CDR2 SVGAGI (reference sequence). After removal of 8 bases from V and 6 bases from J, the junction contained 10 bases not matched to a gene. Here the CDR3 reads CASLRERGGGNEQFF. The CDR3 nucleotides read TGTGCCAGCCTTCGAGAGCGGGGGGGAGGCAATGAGCAGTTCTTC.

V gene TRBV18 combines with J gene TRBJ1-2; no clear D gene. In germline, CDR1 is KGHSH, CDR2 LQKENI. The ends were cut back, 0 bases at V and 4 bases at J, with 9 bases in the middle. The CDR3 has 14 residues. This chain's CDR3 is CASSPPARAYGYTF. In DNA form, the CDR3 reads TGTGCCAGCTCACCACCGGCCAGAGCCTATGGCTACACCTTC.